These 25 T cell receptor beta chains were sequenced from one sample in a study of neurological immune-mediated disorders. TCRdb passed the 5' RACE reads through MiXCR, listing each CDR3 protein once. Of about 55,000 distinct CDR3 sequences listed, approximately 4.4% are singletons. Sequencing input: PBMCs. The source of these receptors is a man between 50 and 59 years old with multiple sclerosis.

This clonotype was observed at least ten times. This sequence joins TRBV27 and TRBJ2-7, with D perhaps matching TRBD2 (5 bases). Germline loops: CDR1 MNHEY, CDR2 SMNVEV (reference sequence). V lost 4 bases and J lost 7, with 11 bases in between. This CDR3 spans 12 amino acids. The CDR3, as DNA: TGTGCCAGCAGTTCTGGGCCGGGGGAGCAGTACTTC. Translated: CASSSGPGEQYF.

This clonotype was found a few times. This rearrangement joins TRBV7-3 to TRBJ1-6; no reliable D call. The CDR3 runs to 13 residues. Trimming took 1 base from V and 7 from J, leaving 5 bases between them. Germline V lookup: CDR1 SGHTA, CDR2 FQGTGA. For the CDR3, the DNA is TGTGCCAGCAGCTTAAACCCGAATTCACCCCTCCACTTT. Translation: CASSLNPNSPLHF.

A word on this clonotype: With a much larger clone just one base away, this may be a read error. The rearrangement uses TRBV29-1 and TRBJ2-1; 10 nucleotides align to TRBD2. TRBJ2-7 matches the DNA end more closely, so the J call is doubtful. CDR3 length equals 13 residues. Germline-derived CDR1 and CDR2 are SQVTM and ANQGSEA. The CDR3 loop is CSVGGLAGVEQYF. CDR3 bases: TGCAGCGTGGGGGGGCTAGCGGGAGTGGAGCAGTACTTC.

To note about this clonotype: A much bigger clone sits one base away, suggesting this may be a read error. The gene calls are TRBV7-9 and TRBJ2-5, with D unclear. Germline CDR1 SEHNR, CDR2 FQNEAQ (reference sequence). The CDR3 is 13 amino acids. V was cut by 3 bases and J by 0 bases, with 5 bases left in between. Written as DNA, the CDR3 is TGTGCCAGCAGCTTGGAAAACCAAGAGACCCAGTACTTC. It yields the protein CASSLENQETQYF.

This clonotype was counted ten times or more. The rearrangement uses TRBV12-3 or TRBV12-4 and TRBJ2-2; TRBD1 matches at 7 bases. The length of the CDR3 is 15 residues. The trim removed 2 bases at V and 4 bases at J, leaving 4 bases unmatched. CDR3 residues: CASSLTAGGTGELFF. DNA of the CDR3: TGTGCCAGCAGTTTAACGGCAGGGGGCACCGGGGAGCTGTTTTTT.

This clonotype was observed a handful of times. The CDR3 reads CASSFWTGGAYEQYF. DNA of the CDR3: TGTGCCAGCAGCTTCTGGACAGGGGGAGCCTACGAGCAGTACTTC. This chain uses TRBV7-9 with TRBJ2-7, with TRBD1 matching over 10 bases. Per the germline V gene, CDR1 is SEHNR and CDR2 is FQNEAQ (reference sequence). The CDR3 is 15 amino acids. Trimming took 3 bases from V and 2 from J; bases not matched to a gene: 4.

The chain links TRBV10-3 to TRBJ1-1; 12 bases line up with TRBD1. The CDR3 contains 20 residues. In germline, CDR1 is ENHRY, CDR2 SYGVKD. Trimming at V came to 6 bases and at J to 2 bases, leaving 19 bases not matched to a gene. The CDR3 reads CAIRKSGQGASSPFNTEAFF. In nucleotides, the CDR3 is TGTGCCATCAGAAAATCGGGACAGGGGGCCTCGTCCCCCTTTAACACTGAAGCTTTCTTT.

This clonotype has a count of ten or more. The chain links TRBV6-5 to TRBJ2-5; the match to TRBD2 covers 12 bases. The CDR3 has 15 amino acids. The germline V gene encodes CDR1 MNHEY and CDR2 SVGAGI. V shed 8 bases and J 4 bases; nucleotides not matched to a gene: 8. The chain's CDR3 is CASYQTSGGLETQYF. CDR3 DNA: TGTGCCAGCTATCAGACTAGCGGGGGATTAGAGACCCAGTACTTC.

The rearrangement joins TRBV11-2 to TRBJ2-7; 7 bases line up with TRBD2. J lost 1 base, V lost 1 base, and 4 bases had no gene match. Germline CDR1 and CDR2: SGHAT and FQNNGV. CDR3 size: 15 residues. This CDR3 is CASSLGSGASYEQYF. The CDR3 DNA reads TGTGCCAGCAGCTTAGGCAGCGGGGCGTCCTACGAGCAGTACTTC. The full variable domain, rest sourced from reference TRBV11-2 and TRBJ2-7, is EAGVAQSPRYKIIEKRQSVAFWCNPISGHATLYWYQQILGQGPKLLIQFQNNGVVDDSQLPKDRFSAERLKGVDSTLKIQPAKLEDSAVYLCASSLGSGASYEQYFGPGTRLTVT.

J is TRBJ2-6 and V is TRBV28, with 7 bases lining up with TRBD1. Germline lookup yields CDR1 MDHEN and CDR2 SYDVKM. The CDR3 contains 18 residues. V shed 6 bases, J shed 2 bases, and the junction held 13 bases outside the gene matches. The CDR3 sequence is CASSLRQGISPGANVLTF. The CDR3 DNA is TGTGCCAGCAGCCTAAGACAGGGAATCTCTCCTGGGGCCAACGTCCTGACTTTC.

This clonotype was recorded many times. The J gene is TRBJ1-1, the V gene TRBV7-2; the D is unclear. V was trimmed by 5 bases and J by 11 bases, leaving 21 bases between them. CDR3 length equals 14 residues. Germline CDR1 SGHTA, CDR2 FQGNSA. The CDR3 protein is CASSPEPGQVGAFF. The CDR3 DNA sequence: TGTGCCAGCAGCCCAGAGCCCGGGCAGGTAGGGGCTTTCTTT.

This clonotype was counted at least ten times. One end of the junction is discordant with germline, which a read error may explain. The chain joins TRBV20-1 to TRBJ1-6; D is undetermined. The germline V gene has CDR1 DFQATT and CDR2 SNEGSKA (reference sequence). The CDR3 has 12 residues. The DNA of the CDR3 is TGCAGTGCGCCGGCCGTGGATTCACCCCTCAACTTT. Its protein is CSAPAVDSPLNF.

At least ten counts were recorded for this clonotype. The chain uses TRBV7-9 and TRBJ1-1; a possible D gene is TRBD1 (5 bases). This CDR3 spans 13 amino acids. Per the germline V gene, CDR1 is SEHNR and CDR2 is FQNEAQ (reference sequence). V dropped 5 bases and J dropped 4 bases, with 11 bases sitting between them. The CDR3 here is CASSRAGTTEAFF. In nucleotides, the CDR3 is TGTGCCAGCAGCCGCGCAGGGACCACTGAAGCTTTCTTT. Supplemented by reference TRBV7-9 and TRBJ1-1, the full variable domain reads DTGVSQNPRHKITKRGQNVTFRCDPISEHNRLYWYRQTLGQGPEFLTYFQNEAQLEKSRLLSDRFSAERPKGSFSTLEIQRTEQGDSAMYLCASSRAGTTEAFFGQGTRLTVV.

This clonotype was detected many times. The gene calls are TRBV29-1 and TRBJ1-2; unclear D gene. CDR1 and CDR2 (germline): SQVTM, ANQGSEA. This CDR3 is built from 13 residues. V was cut by 4 bases and J by 0 bases, with 9 bases left in between. CDR3 protein: CSVVGQTNYGYTF. CDR3 coding DNA: TGCAGCGTTGTTGGGCAGACTAACTATGGCTACACCTTC.

The sample holds many counts of this clonotype. V gene TRBV7-2 combines with J gene TRBJ2-2; TRBD2 might be the D (7 bases). Germline lookup yields CDR1 SGHTA and CDR2 FQGNSA. The CDR3 has 15 amino acids. Trimming stripped 3 bases from V and 2 bases from J, with 10 bases between. CDR3 protein: CASSFSGTNTGELFF. As DNA, the CDR3 is TGTGCCAGCAGCTTCAGCGGGACAAACACCGGGGAGCTGTTTTTT.

This clonotype has at least ten counts. The chain has TRBV5-1 and TRBJ2-1; TRBD2 agrees at 10 bases. The CDR3 runs 16 residues. V was clipped by 2 bases and J by 6 bases; unmatched bases: 8. Germline V gene lookup returns CDR1 SGHRS and CDR2 YFSETQ. The CDR3 coding sequence is TGCGCCAGCAGCTTTACCGGGACTAGCGACGGCAATGAGCAGTTCTTC. Protein: CASSFTGTSDGNEQFF. The full variable domain, in which reference TRBV5-1 and TRBJ2-1 provide the parts outside the CDR3, is KAGVTQTPRYLIKTRGQQVTLSCSPISGHRSVSWYQQTPGQGLQFLFEYFSETQRNKGNFPGRFSGRQFSNSRSEMNVSTLELGDSALYLCASSFTGTSDGNEQFFGPGTRLTVL.

This clonotype has at least ten counts. The V gene is TRBV5-1, the J gene TRBJ1-2; TRBD1 might be the D (5 bases). The CDR3 sequence is 14 residues long. Trimming pared 4 bases from V and 8 bases from J, leaving 18 bases between. Per the germline V gene, CDR1 is SGHRS and CDR2 is YFSETQ. CDR3 region: CASSVDGWGEGYTF. DNA of the CDR3: TGCGCCAGCAGCGTGGACGGCTGGGGGGAAGGCTACACCTTC.

In its sample, this clonotype was seen many times. CDR3 bases: TGTGCCAGCAGCCTAGGCCAGTCCACTGGAGAGCAGTACTTC. Translation gives CASSLGQSTGEQYF. The chain employs TRBV11-1 and TRBJ2-7; D is ambiguous. The CDR3 totals 14 residues. The V gene's germline CDR1 is SGHAT and CDR2 FQDESV (reference sequence). Trimming cost V 5 bases and J 7 bases, with 18 bases left between them. Full variable domain (remainder filled in from reference TRBV11-1 and TRBJ2-7): EAEVAQSPRYKITEKSQAVAFWCDPISGHATLYWYRQILGQGPELLVQFQDESVVDDSQLPKDRFSAERLKGVDSTLKIQPAELGDSAMYLCASSLGQSTGEQYFGPGTRLTVT.

This clonotype appeared many times. J is TRBJ2-7 and V is TRBV6-5; no clear D gene. The CDR3 has 13 amino acids. CDR1 MNHEY and CDR2 SVGAGI come from the germline V gene. The V end was cut by 6 bases, the J end by 0 bases, with 9 bases between. The CDR3 DNA follows: TGTGCCAGCAGAAGGACGGCCTCCTACGAGCAGTACTTC. Encoded protein: CASRRTASYEQYF.

This clonotype was counted many times. In nucleotides, the CDR3 is TGCGCCAGCAGCTTGGAGGTTGTTGGTGGGGAAGCTTTCTTT. It specifies CASSLEVVGGEAFF. V is TRBV5-1 and J is TRBJ1-1; D not certain. With 0 bases removed from V and 8 bases from J, the gap between germline ends came to 14 bases. Germline assignment: CDR1 SGHRS and CDR2 YFSETQ. CDR3 length: 14 amino acids.

This clonotype was seen a handful of times. The V call is TRBV4-1, the J call TRBJ2-1, with 11 bases matching TRBD2. This CDR3 contains 17 residues. Losses at the gene ends were 0 bases for V and 7 bases for J; bases not matched to a gene: 8. In germline, CDR1 is MGHRA, CDR2 YSYEKL. The CDR3 loop is CASSQDPSSGGMNEQFF. The CDR3 DNA reads TGCGCCAGCAGCCAAGATCCTTCTAGCGGGGGGATGAATGAGCAGTTCTTC.

This chain joins TRBV3-1 and TRBJ2-5; 9 nucleotides line up with TRBD2. The germline V gene has CDR1 LGHDT and CDR2 YNNKEL (reference sequence). The CDR3 has 14 residues. Trimming removed 3 bases from V and 5 bases from J; junction bases left unmatched: 4. CDR3 bases: TGTGCCAGCAGCCATAGCGGGGGTGCGGAGACCCAGTACTTC. Translation gives CASSHSGGAETQYF.

Ten or more counts support this clonotype. The rearrangement uses TRBV28 and TRBJ2-2; no definite D call. The germline gives CDR1 MDHEN, CDR2 SYDVKM. The CDR3 loop spans 13 amino acids. The germline V and J ends were trimmed by 7 bases and 1 base, with 7 bases remaining between them. The CDR3 DNA reads TGTGCCAGCATCCACAGGAACACCGGGGAGCTGTTTTTT. It specifies CASIHRNTGELFF.

V gene TRBV20-1 combines with J gene TRBJ1-5, with 8 bases that match TRBD1. The germline V gene encodes CDR1 DFQATT and CDR2 SNEGSKA (reference sequence). Trimming at V came to 3 bases and at J to 3 bases, leaving 7 bases not matched to a gene. The CDR3 covers 15 residues. CDR3 DNA: TGCAGTGCTAGTGGGACAGGAAATTACAATCAGCCCCAGCATTTT. Amino acids: CSASGTGNYNQPQHF.

This clonotype was counted many times. This sequence joins TRBV12-3 or TRBV12-4 and TRBJ1-5; D may be TRBD1 (5 bases). V shed 6 bases and J shed 4 bases, with 16 bases lying between them. The CDR3 totals 15 residues. The CDR3 loop is CASRARRDPNQPQHF. The CDR3 bases are TGTGCCAGCAGGGCCCGGAGGGACCCTAATCAGCCCCAGCATTTT.